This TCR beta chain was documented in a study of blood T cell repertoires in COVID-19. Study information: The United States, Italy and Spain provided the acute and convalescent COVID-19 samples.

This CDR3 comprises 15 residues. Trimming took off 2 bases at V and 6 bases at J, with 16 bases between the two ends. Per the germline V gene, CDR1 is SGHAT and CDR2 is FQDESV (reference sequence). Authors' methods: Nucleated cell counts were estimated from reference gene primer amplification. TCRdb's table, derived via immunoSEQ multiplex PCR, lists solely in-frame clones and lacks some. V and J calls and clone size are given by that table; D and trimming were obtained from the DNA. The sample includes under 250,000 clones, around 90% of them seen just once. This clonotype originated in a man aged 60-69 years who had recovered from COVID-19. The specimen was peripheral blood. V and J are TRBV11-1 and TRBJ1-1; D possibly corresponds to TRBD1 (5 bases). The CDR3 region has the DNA TGTGCCAGCAGCTTAAGGCAGGGAAGGAGCGCTGAAGCTTTCTTT. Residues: CASSLRQGRSAEAFF.